The clone carrying this T cell receptor (beta chain) was recorded at least ten times. Its antigen is not identified. Its ends do not fully match the called genes, so a read error is possible. The data belong to a study of post-analysis software for immune sequencing data. The study's findings and limits: The study found TRBV5-6, TRBV5-1 and TRBV20-1 among five TRBV segments more frequent in patients than controls.

CDR3 length: 12 residues. The germline V gene has CDR1 SGHRS and CDR2 YFSETQ. Included in the TCR beta cDNA libraries were unique molecular identifiers. TCRdb ran MiXCR on the PCR reads and lists one entry per CDR3 protein. The sample comprises around 700,000 distinct CDR3 sequences, roughly three fifths of which are singletons, and 11% rests with the top ten. Sequencing was performed on blood. This receptor was taken from a girl aged 2 to 9 with multiple sclerosis. This sequence joins TRBV5-1 and TRBJ2-1; D is undetermined. The CDR3, as DNA: TGTGCCAGCAGCTTAGTGGACAATGAGCAGTTCTTC. Its translation: CASSLVDNEQFF.